The 32 T cell receptor beta chains reported below all come from one sample, sequenced in a study of PD-1 blockade in classical Hodgkin lymphoma (dated by TCRdb to about 2020). Libraries came from the immunoSEQ multiplex PCR assay. TCRdb carries this immuneACCESS record with in-frame sequences only. Its versions omit some clonotypes, under half of them owing to an unresolved V gene in the studies checked, with the rest unexplained. Across this sample there are some 30,000 clones, with about 72% seen only once. The ten largest make up approximately 3.5% of the sample. This sample's time point label indicates: cycle 4 day 1 (C4D1), after 6 weeks of nivolumab. All trial patients had relapsed after autologous stem cell transplantation, with cohorts A, B and C differing in prior brentuximab vedotin exposure. Sequencing used peripheral blood mononuclear cells (PBMCs), obtained before the fourth cycle of nivolumab. The receptors stem from a human donor with classical Hodgkin lymphoma.

The chain carries TRBV5-4 and TRBJ1-3; the D gene is possibly TRBD1 (6 bases). Per the germline V gene, CDR1 is SGHNT and CDR2 is YYREEE (reference sequence). The CDR3 totals 17 residues. V shed 4 bases and J shed 4 bases, with 21 bases lying between them. CDR3 nucleotide sequence: TGTGCCAGCAGCAGGGGGGGCCCCCGGGCCGAAGGAAACACCATATATTTT. Protein sequence: CASSRGGPRAEGNTIYF.

V usage is TRBV7-9 and J usage is TRBJ2-1; D unresolved. CDR1 SEHNR and CDR2 FQNEAQ come from the germline V gene (reference sequence). The CDR3 runs 15 residues. V lost 2 bases and J 0 bases, leaving 8 bases between the germline ends. The CDR3 nucleotides are TGTGCCAGCAGCTTAAGGAGCAGCTCCTACAATGAGCAGTTCTTC. Encoded protein: CASSLRSSSYNEQFF.

This chain's CDR3 is CASSPLDGTGYNSPLHF. The CDR3 DNA sequence: TGTGCCAGCTCACCCCTCGACGGGACGGGATATAATTCACCCCTCCACTTT. The V and J genes are TRBV18 and TRBJ1-6; a weak D match, TRBD1 (5 bases). The CDR3 covers 17 residues. V lost 3 bases, J lost 4 bases, and 16 bases lay in between. Germline CDR1 KGHSH, CDR2 LQKENI.

This clone was seen more than once but under ten times. The chain has TRBV6-5 and TRBJ2-5; 7 positions agree with TRBD1. This CDR3 is 13 amino acids long. The V and J ends lost 4 bases and 9 bases, in that order; junction bases with no gene match: 8. Germline V gene lookup returns CDR1 MNHEY and CDR2 SVGAGI. The CDR3 protein is CASSSTGPRAQYF. CDR3 nucleotides: TGTGCCAGCAGTTCGACAGGGCCTCGGGCCCAGTACTTC.

The chain carries TRBV4-1 and TRBJ1-1; 7 nucleotides align to TRBD1. The J segment lost 5 bases and the V segment lost 0 bases, leaving 6 bases of the junction unmatched. The CDR3 extends over 15 amino acids. The germline gives CDR1 MGHRA, CDR2 YSYEKL. The CDR3 DNA reads TGCGCCAGCAGCCAAGATTGGGCAGGGGGGACTGAAGCTTTCTTT. Its translation is CASSQDWAGGTEAFF.

This chain connects TRBV6-5 to TRBJ2-5; 9 nucleotides align to TRBD2. Germline assignment: CDR1 MNHEY and CDR2 SVGAGI. This CDR3 has 14 residues. The ends lost 4 bases at V and 1 base at J; junction bases unmatched: 1. The CDR3 DNA sequence: TGTGCCAGCAGTTTGACTAGCGGCCAAGAGACCCAGTACTTC. It translates to CASSLTSGQETQYF.

This clone came up a few times. This chain connects TRBV25-1 to TRBJ2-6; D possibly corresponds to TRBD1 (6 bases). The V end was cut by 8 bases, the J end by 0 bases, with 8 bases between. Looked up from germline, CDR1 is MGHDK and CDR2 is SYGVNS. This CDR3 contains 14 residues. The CDR3 loop reads CASGQFSGANVLTF. CDR3 sequence (DNA): TGTGCCAGCGGACAGTTCTCTGGGGCCAACGTCCTGACTTTC. The variable domain in full, completed from reference TRBV25-1 and TRBJ2-6, reads EADIYQTPRYLVIGTGKKITLECSQTMGHDKMYWYQQDPGMELHLIHYSYGVNSTEKGDLSSESTVSRIRTEHFPLTLESARPSHTSQYLCASGQFSGANVLTFGAGSRLTVL.

The chain couples TRBV6-1 to TRBJ2-7; a possible D gene is TRBD2 (5 bases). Germline V gene data show CDR1 as MNHNS and CDR2 as SASEGT. Trimming shortened V by 9 bases and J by 2 bases, and 20 bases separated the two germline ends. The CDR3 length is 15 residues. The DNA of the CDR3 is TGTGCCAGTGTCTTAGCGACCTCGTTTACCTACGAGCAGTACTTC. It codes for CASVLATSFTYEQYF.

This clone has only one observation. This chain uses TRBV5-5 with TRBJ1-5, with a weak D call TRBD1 (6 bases). Per germline, CDR1 SGHKS and CDR2 YYEKEE (reference sequence). This CDR3 has 14 residues. V was cut by 2 bases and J by 1 base, with 7 bases left in between. CDR3 coding DNA: TGTGCCAGCAGCTTTGGACAGAGCAATCAGCCCCAGCATTTT. Translating it yields CASSFGQSNQPQHF.

The gene calls are TRBV11-2 and TRBJ2-7; D is perhaps TRBD2 (6 bases). This CDR3 spans 15 amino acids. Germline loops: CDR1 SGHAT, CDR2 FQNNGV. The V end lost 0 bases, the J end lost 0 bases, and 9 bases lay between the germline ends. The CDR3 loop reads CASSLDVGGSYEQYF. In DNA form, the CDR3 reads TGTGCCAGCAGCTTAGACGTGGGGGGCTCCTACGAGCAGTACTTC.

V gene TRBV19 combines with J gene TRBJ2-1, with a tentative D call TRBD1 (5 bases). The V end was cut by 5 bases, the J end by 6 bases, with 17 bases between. The CDR3 runs to 15 residues. The germline V gene encodes CDR1 LNHDA and CDR2 SQIVND (reference sequence). CDR3 nucleotide sequence: TGTGCCAGTAGTCTTACTTGGGGCTCAGGCAATGAGCAGTTCTTC. As protein: CASSLTWGSGNEQFF.

This chain links TRBV28 with TRBJ1-1; the D gene is possibly TRBD1 (5 bases). This CDR3 region has 15 residues. The ends were cut back, 2 bases at V and 6 bases at J, with 16 bases in the middle. CDR1 MDHEN and CDR2 SYDVKM come from the germline V gene. The CDR3 nucleotides read TGTGCCAGCAGTTTACCGAGGGGCGCCTCCCCTGAAGCTTTCTTT. It translates to CASSLPRGASPEAFF.

The DNA of the CDR3 is TGTGCCAGCAGCGCATCGACAGCACTTCAAGGTAGCTATGGCTACACCTTC. Encoded protein: CASSASTALQGSYGYTF. V is TRBV25-1 and J is TRBJ1-2; D perhaps matches TRBD1 (5 bases). Per the germline V gene, CDR1 is MGHDK and CDR2 is SYGVNS. V was clipped by 6 bases and J by 4 bases, with 24 bases between them. The CDR3 covers 17 residues.

CDR3 bases: TGCGCCAGCAGTGAGTCGGGGGTTTATCAGCCCCAGCATTTT. Translated: CASSESGVYQPQHF. This chain uses TRBV10-1 with TRBJ1-5; D is perhaps TRBD1 (5 bases). Germline V gives CDR1 WNHNN, CDR2 SYGVQD (reference sequence). The CDR3 has 14 residues. V dropped 0 bases and J dropped 5 bases, with 8 bases sitting between them.

The chain has TRBV5-6 and TRBJ1-1; 9 positions agree with TRBD1. The CDR3 is 15 residues long. J gave up 3 bases and V 6 bases, and 9 bases lay outside the gene matches. Germline CDR1 is SGHDT and CDR2 is YYEEEE. CDR3 nucleotide sequence: TGTGCCAGCACCATTTTAGGGACAGGGTACACTGAAGCTTTCTTT. This translates into CASTILGTGYTEAFF.

This chain uses TRBV5-6 with TRBJ2-7; TRBD1 matches 9 bases. V trimming: 3 bases; J trimming: 2 bases; junction bases outside the gene matches: 3. Germline V gene data show CDR1 as SGHDT and CDR2 as YYEEEE. The CDR3 loop spans 14 amino acids. CDR3 protein: CASSWGQGTYEQYF. In DNA, the CDR3 is TGTGCCAGCAGCTGGGGACAGGGCACCTACGAGCAGTACTTC.

The chain has TRBV6-1 and TRBJ1-1; no clear D. Germline V gives CDR1 MNHNS, CDR2 SASEGT. The CDR3 runs 15 residues. With 1 base removed from V and 2 bases from J, the gap between germline ends came to 11 bases. In DNA form, the CDR3 reads TGTGCCAGCAGTGAAGTGTTTGGAGGTAACACTGAAGCTTTCTTT. This gives the protein CASSEVFGGNTEAFF.

This chain connects TRBV6-1 to TRBJ1-2; D gene ambiguous. This CDR3 comprises 13 residues. The V gene lost 3 bases and the J gene lost 3 bases, with 8 bases spanning the gap. Germline CDR1 MNHNS, CDR2 SASEGT. CDR3 sequence reads: CASSEPSYYGYTF. The CDR3 DNA is TGTGCCAGCAGTGAGCCATCTTACTATGGCTACACCTTC.

This clone was seen more than once but under ten times. The chain couples TRBV2 to TRBJ2-1; TRBD2 aligns across 13 bases. The CDR3 contains 16 residues. The trim removed 4 bases at V and 3 bases at J, leaving 3 bases unmatched. CDR1 is SNHLY, CDR2 FYNNEI, per germline. The CDR3 DNA follows: TGTGCCAGCAGTGGTACTAGCGGGGGGGTCTACAATGAGCAGTTCTTC. It is translated as CASSGTSGGVYNEQFF.

This clone was recorded once. As DNA, the CDR3 is TGTGCCAGCAGCTTATCTGGGTCAGATACGCAGTATTTT. It is translated as CASSLSGSDTQYF. J is TRBJ2-3 and V is TRBV7-9; no clear D gene. The CDR3 length is 13 residues. The germline gives CDR1 SEHNR, CDR2 FQNEAQ (reference sequence). The V end lost 2 bases, the J end lost 4 bases, and 7 bases lay between the germline ends.

The J gene is TRBJ2-3, the V gene TRBV6-1, with 9 positions matching TRBD1. CDR3 size: 16 residues. The ends lost 4 bases at V and 4 bases at J; junction bases unmatched: 9. From germline, CDR1 is MNHNS and CDR2 SASEGT. The CDR3 loop is CASSVVNRGRADTQYF. In nucleotides, the CDR3 is TGTGCCAGCAGTGTGGTAAACAGGGGGCGCGCAGATACGCAGTATTTT.

The chain links TRBV29-1 to TRBJ1-1, with D possibly TRBD1 on 6 matching bases. CDR1 is SQVTM, CDR2 ANQGSEA, per germline. This CDR3 has 15 residues. The V gene lost 5 bases and the J gene lost 2 bases, with 18 bases spanning the gap. The CDR3 DNA reads as TGCAGCGTTCCCAAACAGGGAGGGGGAAACACTGAAGCTTTCTTT. It is translated as CSVPKQGGGNTEAFF.

The gene calls are TRBV6-5 and TRBJ1-2; 7 bases are a match to TRBD1. The V gene end was trimmed by 6 bases and the J gene end by 9 bases; junction bases not matched to a gene: 10. Germline V lookup: CDR1 MNHEY, CDR2 SVGAGI. The CDR3 is made up of 13 amino acids. CDR3 region: CASRSGTAHRYTF. DNA of the CDR3: TGTGCCAGCAGGTCCGGGACAGCTCATCGCTACACCTTC.

This clone is labeled as medium-sized. This rearrangement joins TRBV7-9 to TRBJ1-2; D is unclear. The germline gives CDR1 SEHNR, CDR2 FQNEAQ (reference sequence). This CDR3 comprises 15 residues. V shed 0 bases and J shed 5 bases, with 13 bases lying between them. The CDR3 nucleotides read TGTGCCAGCAGCTTAGCGGAACGCCCGGAATATGGCTACACCTTC. Translation: CASSLAERPEYGYTF. The complete variable domain, with remaining parts taken from reference TRBV7-9 and TRBJ1-2, reads DTGVSQNPRHKITKRGQNVTFRCDPISEHNRLYWYRQTLGQGPEFLTYFQNEAQLEKSRLLSDRFSAERPKGSFSTLEIQRTEQGDSAMYLCASSLAERPEYGYTFGSGTRLTVV.

V and J are TRBV5-4 and TRBJ1-1; D might be TRBD1 (5 bases). The CDR3 is 15 residues long. Germline CDR1 SGHNT, CDR2 YYREEE (reference sequence). V lost 0 bases, J lost 2 bases, and 11 bases lay in between. The CDR3 region is CASSLAGYGNTEAFF. CDR3 bases: TGTGCCAGCAGCTTGGCAGGGTATGGAAACACTGAAGCTTTCTTT.

The chain employs TRBV5-1 and TRBJ2-7, with D possibly matching TRBD1 (5 bases). CDR3 length equals 12 residues. The V and J ends lost 0 bases and 6 bases respectively, with 7 bases between them. Per germline, CDR1 SGHRS and CDR2 YFSETQ. The CDR3: CASSLAGAEQYF. The CDR3 DNA reads as TGCGCCAGCAGCTTGGCTGGGGCCGAGCAGTACTTC.

The J gene is TRBJ2-1, the V gene TRBV7-2; 8 nucleotides match TRBD2. Looked up from germline, CDR1 is SGHTA and CDR2 is FQGNSA. The CDR3 is made up of 14 amino acids. After removal of 1 base from V and 8 bases from J, the junction contained 4 bases not matched to a gene. In DNA, the CDR3 is TGTGCCAGCAGCTTAGACGGGGGGGCCTATGAGCAGTTCTTC. Translation: CASSLDGGAYEQFF.

This rearrangement joins TRBV29-1 to TRBJ2-7; perhaps TRBD2 as D (6 bases). The CDR3 runs 15 residues. The germline V gene encodes CDR1 SQVTM and CDR2 ANQGSEA. The V end lost 3 bases, the J end lost 0 bases, and 15 bases lay between the germline ends. The CDR3 bases are TGCAGCGTTGAGGGGGGAGCAGGGTCCTCCTACGAGCAGTACTTC. Amino acids: CSVEGGAGSSYEQYF.

This clone has just one count. The chain's CDR3 is CASSLGQLQETQYF. DNA for the CDR3: TGCGCCAGCAGCTTGGGTCAGCTCCAAGAGACCCAGTACTTC. The V gene is TRBV5-1, the J gene TRBJ2-5; D is ambiguous. Trimming shortened V by 0 bases and J by 1 base, and 7 bases separated the two germline ends. In germline, CDR1 is SGHRS, CDR2 YFSETQ. This CDR3 is 14 amino acids long.

This chain uses TRBV18 with TRBJ1-5; D gene ambiguous. The CDR3 has 13 amino acids. V lost 5 bases, J lost 5 bases, and 10 bases lay in between. CDR1 and CDR2 from the germline V gene are KGHSH and LQKENI. The CDR3 loop is CASSAAGDQPQHF. The CDR3 DNA follows: TGTGCCAGCTCAGCCGCTGGGGATCAGCCCCAGCATTTT. Combining the CDR3 with reference TRBV18 and TRBJ1-5 gives the whole variable domain NAGVMQNPRHLVRRRGQEARLRCSPMKGHSHVYWYRQLPEEGLKFMVYLQKENIIDESGMPKERFSAEFPKEGPSILRIQQVVRGDSAAYFCASSAAGDQPQHFGDGTRLSIL.

DNA of the CDR3: TGTGCCATCAGTATAGCGTCGAGCTCCTACAATGAGCAGTTCTTC. Its translation: CAISIASSSYNEQFF. J is TRBJ2-1 and V is TRBV10-3, with D maybe TRBD2 (5 bases). CDR1 and CDR2 from the germline V gene are ENHRY and SYGVKD. V was clipped by 5 bases and J by 0 bases, with 11 bases between them. The CDR3 runs to 15 residues.

The rearrangement links TRBV18 to TRBJ1-1; 8 bases agree with TRBD1. CDR1 and CDR2 from the germline V gene are KGHSH and LQKENI. The CDR3 sequence is 14 residues long. V shed 5 bases, J shed 0 bases, and the junction held 2 bases outside the gene matches. In nucleotides, the CDR3 is TGTGCCAGCTCAACGACAGGGGTGAACACTGAAGCTTTCTTT. Its protein is CASSTTGVNTEAFF.